This T cell receptor beta chain was captured in a study of blood T cell repertoires in COVID-19. This clone was recorded only once. One junction end disagrees with the germline gene, perhaps due to a read error. Allocation to cohorts depended on clinical history reported by the participants. Recovered Cohort 3 donors showed two negative PCRs, clearance, or symptom resolution. CDR1 SGHRS and CDR2 YFSETQ come from the germline V gene. CDR3 length equals 15 residues. In the original analysis: The authors estimated nucleated cell counts from reference gene primer amplification. Some clones are missing from TCRdb's copy, which holds only in-frame ones; the method was immunoSEQ multiplex PCR. V, J and clone size are those of that table, while D and trimming were read from the DNA. This table has roughly 520,000 clones, roughly 90% appearing once.

This receptor was identified in a middle-aged woman who had recovered from COVID-19. The V and J genes are TRBV5-1 and TRBJ1-5; 7 bases are shared with TRBD1. The sequenced sample was PBMCs or T cells enriched from blood (not recorded which). DNA of the CDR3: TGCGCCAACAGCTTAGGGACAGACCCCAATCAGCCCCAGCATTTT. Residues: CANSLGTDPNQPQHF.